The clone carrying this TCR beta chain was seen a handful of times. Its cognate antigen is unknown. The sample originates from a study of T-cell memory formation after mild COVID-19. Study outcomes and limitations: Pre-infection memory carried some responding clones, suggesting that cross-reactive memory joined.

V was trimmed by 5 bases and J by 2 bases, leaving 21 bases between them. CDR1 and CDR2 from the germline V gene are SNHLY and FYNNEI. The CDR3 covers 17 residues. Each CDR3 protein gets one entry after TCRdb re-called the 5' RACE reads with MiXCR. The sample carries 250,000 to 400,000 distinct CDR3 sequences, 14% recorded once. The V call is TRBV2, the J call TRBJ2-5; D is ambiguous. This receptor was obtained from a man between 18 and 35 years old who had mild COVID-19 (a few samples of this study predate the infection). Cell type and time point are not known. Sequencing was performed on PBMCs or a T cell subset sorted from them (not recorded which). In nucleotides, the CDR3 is TGTGCCAGCAGTCCGGGTGCGAGAATTTTGAATCAAGAGACCCAGTACTTC. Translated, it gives CASSPGARILNQETQYF.